This is a list of T cell receptor beta chains from one sample in a study of blood T cell repertoires in COVID-19. Profiled with immunoSEQ multiplex PCR; TCRdb holds only in-frame clones, not every one. The table lists about 170,000 clones, approximately 84% of them singletons. The sequenced sample was peripheral blood. Source of these receptors: a man aged 35 to 55 who had recovered from COVID-19. The CDR3 runs from the conserved cysteine through the conserved F or W. D genes are given only for firm matches. Size is stated for part of the rows, as once, few or many counts, or as a class when the clone is expanded.

j_call clone_size d_call v_call cdr3_aa cdr3_nt
TRBJ1-5 - TRBD1 TRBV19 CASRRQGAYNQPQHF TGTGCCAGTAGGCGACAGGGGGCTTACAATCAGCCCCAGCATTTT
TRBJ2-1 - TRBD1 TRBV19 CASSFMTWTGLNEQFF TGTGCCAGTAGCTTCATGACCTGGACAGGGTTGAATGAGCAGTTCTTC
TRBJ2-3 - - TRBV5-4 CASSLPGALVDTQYF TGTGCCAGCAGCTTGCCAGGGGCTCTTGTTGATACGCAGTATTTT
TRBJ1-1 - - TRBV20-1 CSAYMNTEAFF TGCAGTGCATATATGAACACTGAAGCTTTCTTT
TRBJ1-6 - TRBD1 TRBV7-2 CASNPGQGIYSPLHF TGTGCCAGCAACCCGGGACAGGGAATCTATTCACCCCTCCACTTT
TRBJ1-3 - - TRBV19 CATKSGNSGNTIYF TGTGCCACAAAATCAGGGAATTCTGGAAACACCATATATTTT
TRBJ2-5 - TRBD2 TRBV7-6 CASSLAGLVAQYF TGTGCCAGCAGCTTAGCGGGACTAGTGGCCCAGTACTTC
TRBJ1-5 - - TRBV4-3 CASSQDQGFPQHF TGCGCCAGCAGCCAAGATCAGGGTTTTCCCCAGCATTTT
TRBJ2-2 - TRBD2 TRBV27 CASSLQKPGLAGVGELFF TGTGCCAGCAGTTTACAAAAGCCGGGACTAGCGGGAGTCGGGGAGCTGTTTTTT
TRBJ1-6 - - TRBV2 CASSVRGPLHF TGTGCCAGCAGTGTTCGGGGGCCCCTCCACTTT
TRBJ2-1 - TRBD2 TRBV10-3 CAISESQVASGSYNEQFF TGTGCCATCAGTGAGTCTCAGGTGGCTAGCGGCTCCTACAATGAGCAGTTCTTC
TRBJ2-4 once - TRBV7-2 CASSLKDSQNIQYF TGTGCCAGCAGCTTAAAGGACAGCCAAAACATTCAGTACTTC
TRBJ2-1 few TRBD2 TRBV7-2 CASSSGLAGAVEQFF TGTGCCAGCAGCTCCGGACTAGCGGGAGCAGTTGAGCAGTTCTTC
TRBJ2-7 - - TRBV7-9 CASSLGGRAPLKSYF TGTGCCAGCAGCTTAGGGGGCAGGGCACCCCTCAAGTCATACTTC
TRBJ2-7 - TRBD1 TRBV28 CASRSRDRASYEQYF TGTGCCAGCAGAAGCCGGGACAGGGCATCCTACGAGCAGTACTTC
TRBJ2-7 - - TRBV7-8 CASSRRKIYEQYF TGTGCCAGCAGCCGGCGTAAGATCTACGAGCAGTACTTC
TRBJ1-2 - TRBD1 TRBV3-1/TRBV3-2 CASRDRAGYGYTF TGTGCCAGCAGGGACAGGGCTGGCTATGGCTACACCTTC
TRBJ2-3 - - TRBV5-1 CASRGLPIFTDTQYF TGCGCCAGCCGGGGACTCCCAATATTCACAGATACGCAGTATTTT
TRBJ2-5 - TRBD2 TRBV2 CASQVGLAVYQETQYF TGTGCCAGCCAGGTCGGCCTAGCGGTGTACCAAGAGACCCAGTACTTC
TRBJ2-3 - TRBD1 TRBV12-5 CASGLPGQSTDTQYF TGTGCTAGTGGTTTGCCGGGACAGAGCACAGATACGCAGTATTTT
TRBJ1-4 - TRBD1 TRBV6-5 CASRGTGVTKLFF TGTGCCAGCAGGGGGACAGGGGTGACAAAACTGTTTTTT
TRBJ2-3 - TRBD2 TRBV18 CASSLTGGDTQYF TGTGCCAGCTCACTCACGGGGGGAGATACGCAGTATTTT
TRBJ2-6 - TRBD2 TRBV5-6 CASSLVLALSSGANVLTF TGTGCCAGCAGCTTGGTACTAGCGTTGAGCTCTGGGGCCAACGTCCTGACTTTC
TRBJ2-1 - - TRBV6-2/TRBV6-3 CASSRLTGDRNEQFF TGTGCCAGCAGTCGACTAACGGGGGACCGAAATGAGCAGTTCTTC
TRBJ1-1 many TRBD1 TRBV3-1/TRBV3-2 CASSPATGAMNTEAFF TGTGCCAGCAGCCCTGCGACAGGGGCAATGAACACTGAAGCTTTCTTT
TRBJ2-7 many TRBD1 TRBV6-5 CASSPGQGGVYEQYF TGTGCCAGCAGCCCAGGACAGGGGGGTGTCTACGAGCAGTACTTC
TRBJ2-2 - TRBD2 TRBV28 CASSGTGLAGPTGELFF TGTGCCAGCAGCGGTACGGGCCTAGCGGGACCGACCGGGGAGCTGTTTTTT
TRBJ1-2 once TRBD1 TRBV28 CASSLTGAYYGYTF TGTGCCAGCAGTTTGACAGGGGCCTACTATGGCTACACCTTC
TRBJ2-1 few TRBD2 TRBV9 CASSVWGSLAGGEQFF TGTGCCAGCAGCGTATGGGGGAGCTTAGCGGGAGGAGAGCAGTTCTTC
TRBJ2-1 once - TRBV3-1/TRBV3-2 CASSQDRHGATPYNEQFF TGTGCCAGCAGCCAAGATAGGCATGGAGCGACCCCATACAATGAGCAGTTCTTC
TRBJ2-6 - - TRBV15 CATSEGTISSGANVLTF TGTGCCACCAGCGAAGGGACAATTTCGTCGGGGGCCAACGTCCTGACTTTC
TRBJ2-7 - - TRBV7-2 CASSLAASYEQYF TGTGCCAGCAGCTTAGCGGCCTCCTACGAGCAGTACTTC
TRBJ2-1 - - TRBV7-9 CASSPSLGNEQFF TGTGCCAGCAGCCCAAGCCTCGGGAATGAGCAGTTCTTC
TRBJ1-2 - TRBD1 TRBV27 CASSLSQGSGYGYTF TGTGCCAGCAGTTTGTCACAGGGGAGTGGCTATGGCTACACCTTC
TRBJ1-2 - TRBD1 TRBV27 CASSLSRGVGYTF TGTGCCAGCAGTTTAAGCAGGGGGGTAGGCTACACCTTC
TRBJ1-5 - - TRBV6-1 CASSEWGPGNQPQHF TGTGCCAGCAGTGAATGGGGGCCAGGCAATCAGCCCCAGCATTTT
TRBJ1-4 - TRBD1 TRBV7-9 CASSLGQGSEKLFF TGTGCCAGCAGCCTGGGACAGGGGAGCGAAAAACTGTTTTTT
TRBJ2-3 - - TRBV19 CASSIGGHPSTDTQYF TGTGCCAGTAGTATAGGAGGACACCCAAGCACAGATACGCAGTATTTT
TRBJ2-2 - - TRBV7-2 CASSPIQEPNTGELFF TGTGCCAGCAGCCCGATACAGGAACCGAACACCGGGGAGCTGTTTTTT
TRBJ1-2 once - TRBV5-5 CASSQASNYGYTF TGTGCCAGCAGCCAGGCTTCTAACTATGGCTACACCTTC
TRBJ1-6 few - TRBV19 CASSWSRADSPLHF TGTGCCAGTAGTTGGAGTCGTGCCGATTCACCCCTCCACTTT
TRBJ2-1 - TRBD2 TRBV19 CASTNGGGAIDEQFF TGTGCCAGCACCAACGGGGGGGGCGCGATAGATGAGCAGTTCTTC
TRBJ2-3 - - TRBV4-3 CASSQEFGTDTQYF TGCGCCAGCAGCCAAGAGTTCGGCACAGATACGCAGTATTTT
TRBJ2-2 once - TRBV6-1 CASSGGIGARGGTGELFF TGTGCCAGCAGTGGTGGAATAGGGGCCCGAGGTGGCACCGGGGAGCTGTTTTTT
TRBJ2-1 - - TRBV30 CAGSASGLYNEQFF TGTGCTGGGTCGGCCAGCGGGCTTTACAATGAGCAGTTCTTC
TRBJ2-7 - TRBD1 TRBV10-3 CAISEWTGGDEQYF TGTGCCATCAGTGAGTGGACAGGGGGCGACGAGCAGTACTTC
TRBJ1-1 - - TRBV6-1 CASSERGSGTEAFF TGTGCCAGCAGTGAAAGGGGGAGCGGCACTGAAGCTTTCTTT
TRBJ2-6 - TRBD1 TRBV4-1 CASSQDGAYTGVGANVLTF TGCGCCAGCAGCCAAGATGGTGCTTATACAGGGGTCGGGGCCAACGTCCTGACTTTC
TRBJ1-2 - TRBD1 TRBV11-3 CASSAGGGPNYGYTF TGTGCCAGCTCGGCAGGGGGCGGCCCTAACTATGGCTACACCTTC
TRBJ2-3 - - TRBV21-1 CASSKVDSGLQQITQYF TGTGCCAGCAGCAAAGTAGATAGCGGATTGCAACAGATAACGCAGTATTTT
TRBJ1-2 - TRBD1 TRBV7-9 CASSLVTGGQDYGYTF TGTGCCAGCAGCTTAGTCACAGGGGGCCAGGACTATGGCTACACCTTC
TRBJ1-1 - - TRBV7-9 CASSLGQLNTEAFF TGTGCCAGCAGCTTGGGGCAGCTCAACACTGAAGCTTTCTTT
TRBJ1-1 - - TRBV12-3/TRBV12-4 CASSPSGLEAFF TGTGCCAGCAGTCCGAGCGGACTAGAGGCTTTCTTT